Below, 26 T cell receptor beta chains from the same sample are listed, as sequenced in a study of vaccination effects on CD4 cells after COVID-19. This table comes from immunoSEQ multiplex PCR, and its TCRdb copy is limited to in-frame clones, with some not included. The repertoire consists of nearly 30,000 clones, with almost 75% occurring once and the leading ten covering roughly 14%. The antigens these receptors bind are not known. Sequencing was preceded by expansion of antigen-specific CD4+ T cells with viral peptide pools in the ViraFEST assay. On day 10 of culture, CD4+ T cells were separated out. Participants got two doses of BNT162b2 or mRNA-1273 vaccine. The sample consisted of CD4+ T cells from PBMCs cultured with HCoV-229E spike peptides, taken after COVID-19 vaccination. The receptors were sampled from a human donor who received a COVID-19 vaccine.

The CDR3 DNA is TGCGCCAGCAGTGATGAGAAGAACACTGAAGCTTTCTTT. Protein: CASSDEKNTEAFF. This chain uses TRBV10-1 with TRBJ1-1; D unclear. Per the germline V gene, CDR1 is WNHNN and CDR2 is SYGVQD (reference sequence). The CDR3 is made up of 13 amino acids. The germline V and J ends were trimmed by 3 bases and 1 base, with 6 bases remaining between them.

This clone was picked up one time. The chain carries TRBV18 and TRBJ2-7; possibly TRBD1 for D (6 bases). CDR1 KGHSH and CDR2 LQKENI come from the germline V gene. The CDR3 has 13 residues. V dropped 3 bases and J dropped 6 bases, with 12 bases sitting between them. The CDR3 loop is CASSPSTGLEQYF. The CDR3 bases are TGTGCCAGCTCACCGAGTACAGGGCTCGAGCAGTACTTC.

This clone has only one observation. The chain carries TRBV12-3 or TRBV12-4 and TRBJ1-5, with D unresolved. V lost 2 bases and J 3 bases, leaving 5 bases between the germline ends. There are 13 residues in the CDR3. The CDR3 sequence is CASSLSINQPQHF. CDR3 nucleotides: TGTGCCAGCAGTTTAAGCATCAATCAGCCCCAGCATTTT.

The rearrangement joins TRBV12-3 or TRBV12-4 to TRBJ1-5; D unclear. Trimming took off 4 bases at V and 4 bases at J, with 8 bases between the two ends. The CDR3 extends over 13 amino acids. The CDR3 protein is CASSSTANQPQHF. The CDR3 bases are TGTGCCAGCAGTTCTACAGCTAATCAGCCCCAGCATTTT.

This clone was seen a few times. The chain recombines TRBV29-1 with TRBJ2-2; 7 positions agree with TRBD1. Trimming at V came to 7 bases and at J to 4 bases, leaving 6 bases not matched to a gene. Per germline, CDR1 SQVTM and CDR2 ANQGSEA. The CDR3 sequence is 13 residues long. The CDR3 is CSARQGGTGELFF. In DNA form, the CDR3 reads TGCAGCGCCCGACAGGGCGGCACCGGGGAGCTGTTTTTT.

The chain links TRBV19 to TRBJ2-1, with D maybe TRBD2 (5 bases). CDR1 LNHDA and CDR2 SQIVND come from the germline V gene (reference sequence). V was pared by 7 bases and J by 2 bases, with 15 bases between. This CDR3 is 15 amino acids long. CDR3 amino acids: CASTGERRTYNEQFF. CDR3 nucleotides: TGTGCCAGTACAGGCGAGCGGCGTACCTACAATGAGCAGTTCTTC.

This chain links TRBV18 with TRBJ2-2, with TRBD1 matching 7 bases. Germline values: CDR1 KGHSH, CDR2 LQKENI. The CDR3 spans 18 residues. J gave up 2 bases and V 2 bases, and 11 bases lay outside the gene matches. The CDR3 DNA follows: TGTGCCAGCTCACCAGTCGGTAGGGGGACAGCTAACACCGGGGAGCTGTTTTTT. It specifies CASSPVGRGTANTGELFF.

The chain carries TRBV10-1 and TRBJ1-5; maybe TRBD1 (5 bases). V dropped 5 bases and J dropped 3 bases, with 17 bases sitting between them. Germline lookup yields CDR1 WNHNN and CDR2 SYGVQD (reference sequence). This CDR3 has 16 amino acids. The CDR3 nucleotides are TGCGCCAGCAGTCCCGGGACGTTAGACTTCAATCAGCCCCAGCATTTT. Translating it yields CASSPGTLDFNQPQHF.

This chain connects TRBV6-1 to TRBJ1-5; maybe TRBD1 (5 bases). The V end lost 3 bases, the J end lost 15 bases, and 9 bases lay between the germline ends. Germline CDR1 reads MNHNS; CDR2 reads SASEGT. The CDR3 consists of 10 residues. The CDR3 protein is CASSDQGLHF. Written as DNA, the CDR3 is TGTGCCAGCAGTGACCAGGGTTTGCATTTT.

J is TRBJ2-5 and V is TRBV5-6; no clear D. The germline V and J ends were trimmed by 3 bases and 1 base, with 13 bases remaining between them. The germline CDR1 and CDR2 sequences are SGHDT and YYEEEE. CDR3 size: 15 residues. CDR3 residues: CASSSQPTVQETQYF. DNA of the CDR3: TGTGCCAGCAGCTCCCAACCAACAGTCCAAGAGACCCAGTACTTC.

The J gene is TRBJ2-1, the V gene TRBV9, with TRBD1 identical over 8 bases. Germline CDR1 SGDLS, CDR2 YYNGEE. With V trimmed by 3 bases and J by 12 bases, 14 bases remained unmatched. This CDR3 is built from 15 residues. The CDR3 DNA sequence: TGTGCCAGCAGCGCCCCCTCTTTACAGGGGGGACGGCAGTTCTTC. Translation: CASSAPSLQGGRQFF.

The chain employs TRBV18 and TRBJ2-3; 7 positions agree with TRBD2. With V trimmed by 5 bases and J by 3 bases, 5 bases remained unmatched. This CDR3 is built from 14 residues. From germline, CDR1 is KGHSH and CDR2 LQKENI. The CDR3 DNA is TGTGCCAGCTCATTGACTAGCACTACAGATACGCAGTATTTT. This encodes CASSLTSTTDTQYF.

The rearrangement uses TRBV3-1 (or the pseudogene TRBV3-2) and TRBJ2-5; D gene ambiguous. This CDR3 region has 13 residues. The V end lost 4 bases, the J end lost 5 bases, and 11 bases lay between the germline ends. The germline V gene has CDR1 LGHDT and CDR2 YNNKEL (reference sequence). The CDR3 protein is CASSPPGVETQYF. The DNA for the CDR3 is TGTGCCAGCAGCCCGCCCGGAGTGGAGACCCAGTACTTC.

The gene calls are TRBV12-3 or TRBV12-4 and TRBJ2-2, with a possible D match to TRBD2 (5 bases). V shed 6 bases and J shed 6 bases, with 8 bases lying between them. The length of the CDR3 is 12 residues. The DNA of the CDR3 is TGTGCCAGCAGACTAGTTTCCGGGGAGCTGTTTTTT. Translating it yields CASRLVSGELFF.

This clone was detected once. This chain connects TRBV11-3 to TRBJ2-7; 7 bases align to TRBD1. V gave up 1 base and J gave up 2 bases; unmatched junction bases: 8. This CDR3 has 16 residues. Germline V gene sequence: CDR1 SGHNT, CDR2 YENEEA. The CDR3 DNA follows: TGTGCCAGCAGCTTAGTCGTGCCAGGGGGAGCCTACGAGCAGTACTTC. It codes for CASSLVVPGGAYEQYF.

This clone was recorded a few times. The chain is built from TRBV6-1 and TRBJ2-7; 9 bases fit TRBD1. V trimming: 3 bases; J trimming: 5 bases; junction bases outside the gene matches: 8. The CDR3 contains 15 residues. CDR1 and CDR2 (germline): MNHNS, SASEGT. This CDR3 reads CASSEGQGVPHEQYF. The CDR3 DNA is TGTGCCAGCAGTGAGGGACAGGGTGTCCCCCACGAGCAGTACTTC.

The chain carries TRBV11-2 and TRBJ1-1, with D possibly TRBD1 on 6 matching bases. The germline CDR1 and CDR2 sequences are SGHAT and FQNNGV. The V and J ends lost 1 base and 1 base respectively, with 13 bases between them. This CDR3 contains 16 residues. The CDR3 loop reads CASSLVVGGGNTEAFF. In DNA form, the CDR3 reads TGTGCCAGCAGCTTAGTAGTAGGGGGAGGGAACACTGAAGCTTTCTTT.

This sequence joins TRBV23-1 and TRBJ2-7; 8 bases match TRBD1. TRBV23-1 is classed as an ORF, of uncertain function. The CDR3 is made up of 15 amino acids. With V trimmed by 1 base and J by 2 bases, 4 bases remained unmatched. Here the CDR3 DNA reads TGCGCCAGCAGTCAATGGGACAGGTCGACCTACGAGCAGTACTTC. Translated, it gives CASSQWDRSTYEQYF.

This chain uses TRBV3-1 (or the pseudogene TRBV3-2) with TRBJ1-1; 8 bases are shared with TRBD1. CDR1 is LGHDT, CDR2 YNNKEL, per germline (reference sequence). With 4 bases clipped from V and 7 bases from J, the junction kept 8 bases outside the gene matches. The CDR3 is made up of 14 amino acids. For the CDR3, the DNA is TGTGCCAGCAGCCTACGGACAGGGATTGGTGAAGCTTTCTTT. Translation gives CASSLRTGIGEAFF.

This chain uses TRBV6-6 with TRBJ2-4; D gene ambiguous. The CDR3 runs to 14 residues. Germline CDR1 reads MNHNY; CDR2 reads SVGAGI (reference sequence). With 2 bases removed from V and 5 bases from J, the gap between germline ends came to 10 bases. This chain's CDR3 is CASSYLPDQNIQYF. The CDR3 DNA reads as TGTGCCAGCAGTTACCTACCAGACCAAAACATTCAGTACTTC.

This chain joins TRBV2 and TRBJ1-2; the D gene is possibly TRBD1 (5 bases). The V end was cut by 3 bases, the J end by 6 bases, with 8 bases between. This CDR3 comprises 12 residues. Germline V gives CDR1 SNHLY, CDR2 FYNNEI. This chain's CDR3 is CASSDMGDGYTF. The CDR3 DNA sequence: TGTGCCAGCAGTGATATGGGGGATGGCTACACCTTC. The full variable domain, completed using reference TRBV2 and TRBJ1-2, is EPEVTQTPSHQVTQMGQEVILRCVPISNHLYFYWYRQILGQKVEFLVSFYNNEISEKSEIFDDQFSVERPDGSNFTLKIRSTKLEDSAMYFCASSDMGDGYTFGSGTRLTVV.

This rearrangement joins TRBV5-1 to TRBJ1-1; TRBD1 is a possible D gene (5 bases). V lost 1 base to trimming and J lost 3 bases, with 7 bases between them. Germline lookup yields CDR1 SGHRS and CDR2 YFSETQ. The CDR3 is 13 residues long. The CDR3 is CASSLLGDTEAFF. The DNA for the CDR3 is TGCGCCAGCAGCTTGCTGGGGGACACTGAAGCTTTCTTT.

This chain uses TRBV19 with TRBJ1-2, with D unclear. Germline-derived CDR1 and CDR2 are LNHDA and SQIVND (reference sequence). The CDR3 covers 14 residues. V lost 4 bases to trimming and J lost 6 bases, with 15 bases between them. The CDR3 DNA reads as TGTGCCAGTAGTACCGGACGGGCGGCGGATGGCTACACCTTC. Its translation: CASSTGRAADGYTF.

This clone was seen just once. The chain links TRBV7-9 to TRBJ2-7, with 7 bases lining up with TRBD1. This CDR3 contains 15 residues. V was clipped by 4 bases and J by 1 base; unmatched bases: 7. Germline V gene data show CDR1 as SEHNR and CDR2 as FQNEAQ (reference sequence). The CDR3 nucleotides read TGTGCCAGCAGCTCCGACAGGGTCTATTCCTACGAGCAGTACTTC. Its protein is CASSSDRVYSYEQYF.

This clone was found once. CDR3 sequence: CASSGQIGHGMNTEAFF. CDR3 coding DNA: TGTGCCAGTAGTGGGCAGATAGGACACGGAATGAACACTGAAGCTTTCTTT. The chain has TRBV19 and TRBJ1-1; tentative D call: TRBD1 (5 bases). Trimming removed 5 bases from V and 0 bases from J, with 19 bases in between. This CDR3 is 17 amino acids long. CDR1 is LNHDA and CDR2 is SQIVND in the germline V gene (reference sequence).

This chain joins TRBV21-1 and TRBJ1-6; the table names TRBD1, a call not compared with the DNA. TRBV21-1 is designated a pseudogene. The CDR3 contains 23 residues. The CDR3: CASSKARDGKTGREGSYNSPLHF. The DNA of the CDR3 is TGTGCCAGCAGCAAAGCGCGCGATGGGAAGACAGGGCGAGAGGGGTCCTATAATTCACCCCTCCACTTT.